Following are 20 T cell receptor beta chains from one sample sequenced in a study of CD8+ T cells in alopecia areata. Treatment denoted: oral pan-JAK inhibitor, 5-10 mg twice daily. The sequencing template was cDNA reverse transcribed from extracted RNA. The table came from immunoSEQ multiplex PCR; TCRdb's copy has only in-frame clones and leaves some out. The sample includes around 200,000 clones, around 60% of them seen just once. Sequenced material: CD8+ T cells sorted from blood, taken at week 24, from a patient treated with tofacitinib. All receptors derive from a human donor with alopecia areata.

In this sample, this clone turned up a few times. This chain uses TRBV7-9 with TRBJ2-3; no clear D gene. Trimming stripped 2 bases from V and 5 bases from J, with 5 bases between. Germline values: CDR1 SEHNR, CDR2 FQNEAQ (reference sequence). This CDR3 comprises 12 residues. The CDR3 coding sequence is TGTGCCAGCAGCTTACTGCGAGATACGCAGTATTTT. Its protein is CASSLLRDTQYF.

This clone showed up just a few times. The genes are TRBV29-1 and TRBJ2-3; D ambiguous. Deletions cut 5 bases from V and 0 bases from J, with 12 bases between. This CDR3 has 14 residues. The V gene's germline CDR1 is SQVTM and CDR2 ANQGSEA. The CDR3 region has the DNA TGCAGCGTTTACACCAGATCGAGCACAGATACGCAGTATTTT. It specifies CSVYTRSSTDTQYF.

V is TRBV29-1 and J is TRBJ1-2; possibly TRBD1 for D (6 bases). V dropped 8 bases and J dropped 4 bases, with 17 bases sitting between them. CDR3 length equals 13 residues. Germline loops: CDR1 SQVTM, CDR2 ANQGSEA. CDR3 in amino acids: CSTNDRSLYGYTF. The CDR3, as DNA: TGCAGCACGAACGACAGGTCTCTCTATGGCTACACCTTC.

This clone was counted a few times. CDR3 protein: CASSFYQHTGELFF. CDR3 coding DNA: TGCGCCAGCAGCTTCTATCAGCACACCGGGGAGCTGTTTTTT. This chain joins TRBV5-1 and TRBJ2-2; D is undetermined. Trimming cost V 2 bases and J 3 bases, with 8 bases left between them. Germline-derived CDR1 and CDR2 are SGHRS and YFSETQ. The CDR3 totals 14 residues.

The genes are TRBV14 and TRBJ1-3; no definite D call. V was clipped by 6 bases and J by 0 bases, with 12 bases between them. The CDR3 totals 15 residues. The germline gives CDR1 SGHDN, CDR2 FVKESK. Here the CDR3 reads CASRETASSGNTIYF. DNA of the CDR3: TGTGCCAGCAGGGAAACAGCGAGCTCTGGAAACACCATATATTTT.

The chain joins TRBV21-1 to TRBJ1-4. TRBV21-1 is reported as a pseudogene. The CDR3 has 15 residues. CDR3 DNA sequence: TGTGCCAGCAGCCCCCGTTCGCGCTGTAATGAAAAACTGTTTTTT. Protein sequence: CASSPRSRCNEKLFF.

A few counts support this clone. The chain couples TRBV7-9 to TRBJ2-7, with TRBD1 matching 8 bases. Per germline, CDR1 SEHNR and CDR2 FQNEAQ (reference sequence). The V segment lost 5 bases and the J segment 2 bases; nucleotides outside the gene matches: 8. This CDR3 contains 15 residues. This CDR3 is CASSGTGGKTYEQYF. CDR3 in DNA: TGTGCCAGCAGCGGGACAGGAGGAAAAACCTACGAGCAGTACTTC.

The chain couples TRBV15 to TRBJ1-2; D gene unclear. V lost 4 bases to trimming and J lost 4 bases, with 7 bases between them. This CDR3 contains 12 residues. Germline CDR1 LNHNV, CDR2 YYDKDF (reference sequence). The CDR3, as DNA: TGTGCCACCAGCAACCGGATCTATGGCTACACCTTC. Translated, it gives CATSNRIYGYTF.

This clone was seen a few times. The chain employs TRBV7-9 and TRBJ2-2; D unresolved. CDR3 length: 15 amino acids. Between the trimmed V and J ends, which lost 5 bases and 3 bases, there was a span of 13 bases. Germline CDR1 reads SEHNR; CDR2 reads FQNEAQ (reference sequence). CDR3 sequence: CASSLPNEYTGELFF. In DNA, the CDR3 is TGTGCCAGCAGCCTACCGAATGAGTACACCGGGGAGCTGTTTTTT.

Only a few counts were recorded for this clone. The V gene is TRBV7-9, the J gene TRBJ1-6; no firm D call. Germline CDR1 SEHNR, CDR2 FQNEAQ (reference sequence). This CDR3 contains 16 residues. V shed 5 bases and J shed 8 bases, with 19 bases lying between them. The CDR3 here is CASSQPGKGLDSPLHF. Written as DNA, the CDR3 is TGTGCCAGCAGCCAGCCGGGGAAGGGTTTAGATTCACCCCTCCACTTT.

This rearrangement joins TRBV9 to TRBJ2-3; TRBD1 is a possible D gene (6 bases). CDR3 length: 13 residues. V lost 7 bases, J lost 6 bases, and 15 bases lay in between. The germline gives CDR1 SGDLS, CDR2 YYNGEE. CDR3 residues: CASEDRFGDTQYF. The CDR3 nucleotides read TGTGCCAGCGAAGACAGGTTCGGGGATACGCAGTATTTT.

The genes are TRBV20-1 and TRBJ2-7; unclear D gene. The V gene's germline CDR1 is DFQATT and CDR2 SNEGSKA (reference sequence). The germline V and J ends were trimmed by 0 bases and 4 bases, with 4 bases remaining between them. The CDR3 covers 11 residues. As DNA, the CDR3 is TGCAGTGCTAGAGAAGCATACGAGCAGTACTTC. The encoded protein is CSAREAYEQYF.

This chain joins TRBV2 and TRBJ1-4; D is uncertain. In germline, CDR1 is SNHLY, CDR2 FYNNEI. The CDR3 runs 16 residues. Trimming stripped 6 bases from V and 6 bases from J, with 20 bases between. CDR3: CASSEPPRVVDEKLFF. CDR3 bases: TGTGCCAGCAGCGAACCGCCCCGGGTGGTGGATGAAAAACTGTTTTTT.

The chain recombines TRBV11-1 with TRBJ2-3; possible D gene TRBD1, 5 bases. Germline V lookup: CDR1 SGHAT, CDR2 FQDESV (reference sequence). The CDR3 has 15 amino acids. The V end lost 10 bases, the J end lost 4 bases, and 21 bases lay between the germline ends. As DNA, the CDR3 is TGTGCCACCTCAAAAGGGGCAGGGCCGGCAGATACGCAGTATTTT. This encodes CATSKGAGPADTQYF.

CDR3 region: CASSQDGAPTGSYEQYF. The DNA for the CDR3 is TGTGCCAGCAGCCAAGATGGGGCCCCTACGGGCTCCTACGAGCAGTACTTC. The chain links TRBV4-2 to TRBJ2-7, with a weak D call TRBD1 (5 bases). In germline, CDR1 is LGHNA, CDR2 YNFKEQ. The V end lost 0 bases, the J end lost 0 bases, and 15 bases lay between the germline ends. CDR3 length equals 17 residues.

A few counts support this clone. The genes are TRBV29-1 and TRBJ1-1; D may be TRBD1 (6 bases). In germline, CDR1 is SQVTM, CDR2 ANQGSEA. Trimming shortened V by 3 bases and J by 4 bases, and 15 bases separated the two germline ends. This CDR3 is built from 14 residues. The CDR3 sequence: CSVDNRAGGTEAFF. The CDR3 DNA reads as TGCAGCGTTGACAACAGGGCTGGCGGCACTGAAGCTTTCTTT.

The chain carries TRBV7-9 and TRBJ2-1; perhaps TRBD1 as D (6 bases). Germline V gene lookup returns CDR1 SEHNR and CDR2 FQNEAQ (reference sequence). V lost 1 base to trimming and J lost 14 bases, with 9 bases between them. The CDR3 extends over 11 amino acids. CDR3 in amino acids: CASSLGQGKFF. In DNA, the CDR3 is TGTGCCAGCAGCTTAGGTCAGGGGAAGTTCTTC.

The CDR3 region has the DNA TGTGCCTGGAGTGTACTCGGGGGCTCCAATCAGCCCCAGCATTTT. Translating gives CAWSVLGGSNQPQHF. This sequence joins TRBV30 and TRBJ1-5, with D tentatively TRBD1 (6 bases). The CDR3 loop spans 15 amino acids. Per the germline V gene, CDR1 is GTSNPN and CDR2 is SVGIG (reference sequence). Trimming left V 0 bases short and J 3 bases short, with 12 bases between.

The chain combines TRBV19 with TRBJ1-2; no reliable D call. V dropped 9 bases and J dropped 4 bases, with 15 bases sitting between them. This CDR3 contains 13 residues. Per the germline V gene, CDR1 is LNHDA and CDR2 is SQIVND (reference sequence). CDR3 sequence reads: CASSPRAAYGYTF. The CDR3 DNA is TGTGCCAGCTCTCCGAGGGCGGCCTATGGCTACACCTTC.

The chain employs TRBV2 and TRBJ2-5, with TRBD2 identical over 9 bases. The length of the CDR3 is 15 residues. Germline values: CDR1 SNHLY, CDR2 FYNNEI. V gave up 0 bases and J gave up 9 bases; unmatched junction bases: 8. CDR3 region: CASSEASGGTAAQYF. The CDR3 nucleotides read TGTGCCAGCAGTGAAGCTAGCGGGGGCACTGCGGCCCAGTACTTC.